This is a list of T cell receptor beta chains from one sample in a study of cytomegalovirus exposure and HLA in healthy donors. Produced via immunoSEQ multiplex PCR; TCRdb's table is partial and in-frame only. The repertoire holds some 100,000 clones, with about nine tenths as singletons. Source material: PBMCs. The receptors stem from a woman aged 18-30 years in good health and CMV-seronegative. Each CDR3 is given with its conserved first and last residue. Fields, in order: CDR3 length, V gene, J gene, D gene, clone size, CDR3 DNA, CDR3 protein. A D gene is named only where the DNA matches it firmly. The size field is filled for only some rows; it gives once, few, many or a size class.

15	TRBV25-1	TRBJ1-4	TRBD1	once	TGTGCCAGCAGTGAATCGAACAGGGGTGGCGAAAAACTGTTTTTT	CASSESNRGGEKLFF
15	TRBV28	TRBJ1-5	-	-	TGTGCCAGCAGAAAGACTCCCTATAGCAATCAGCCCCAGCATTTT	CASRKTPYSNQPQHF
13	TRBV30	TRBJ1-4	-	-	TGTGCCTGGGCCGTGAACAGTAATGAAAAACTGTTTTTT	CAWAVNSNEKLFF
14	TRBV7-2	TRBJ1-3	-	-	TGTGCCAGCACCTCACAGGGTGGAGGAAACACCATATATTTT	CASTSQGGGNTIYF
17	TRBV29-1	TRBJ2-7	TRBD2	-	TGCAGCATCACCACCCTCCCCACTAGCGCCTCGACCTACGAGCAGTACTTC	CSITTLPTSASTYEQYF
15	TRBV27	TRBJ2-1	-	once	TGTGCCAGCAGTGCAGGCGATACTGGATACAATGAGCAGTTCTTC	CASSAGDTGYNEQFF
14	TRBV6-5	TRBJ1-6	-	-	TGTGCCAGCATGGGGGCTACCTATAATTCACCCCTCCACTTT	CASMGATYNSPLHF
16	TRBV25-1	TRBJ2-1	TRBD2	once	TGTGCCAGCAGTGAAGGGACTAGCGGGGGGATTGGTGAGCAGTTCTTC	CASSEGTSGGIGEQFF
14	TRBV30	TRBJ1-2	-	-	TGTGCCTGGAGTGTAGGCCAGGCCTTCTATGGCTACACCTTC	CAWSVGQAFYGYTF
15	TRBV5-6	TRBJ1-5	-	-	TGTGCCAGCAGCTTGGTACAGAGACCAAATCAGCCCCAGCATTTT	CASSLVQRPNQPQHF
13	TRBV30	TRBJ2-7	TRBD1	-	TGTGCCTGGAGCTGGGACAGCGAAGCCGAGCAGTACTTC	CAWSWDSEAEQYF
14	TRBV7-2	TRBJ2-7	TRBD1	-	TGTGCCAGCAGCGTCGACAGGGGATACTACGAGCAGTACTTC	CASSVDRGYYEQYF
14	TRBV6-5	TRBJ2-5	-	-	TGTGCCAGCAGTTCCGGGACTGGACTTGAGACCCAGTACTTC	CASSSGTGLETQYF
16	TRBV5-1	TRBJ1-3	-	many	TGCGCCAGCAGCCAACAGACAATAGACTCTGGAAACACCATATATTTT	CASSQQTIDSGNTIYF
14	TRBV2	TRBJ2-3	TRBD2	once	TGTGCCAGCAGCGGACTAGCGGGCACAGATACGCAGTATTTT	CASSGLAGTDTQYF
15	TRBV9	TRBJ2-3	-	once	TGTGCCAGCAGCCCTCGTGATGAGAGCACAGATACGCAGTATTTT	CASSPRDESTDTQYF
15	TRBV6-5	TRBJ2-1	-	-	TGTGCCAGCAGTTACTCTGCGGCCCTGGGCAATGAGCAGTTCTTC	CASSYSAALGNEQFF
14	TRBV4-1	TRBJ2-7	TRBD2	-	TGCGCCAGCAGCCATAGCGGGACCCTGCTCGAGCAGTACTTC	CASSHSGTLLEQYF
14	TRBV7-9	TRBJ2-5	-	once	TGTGCCAGCAGCGACACGAACCTAAAAGAGACCCAGTACTTC	CASSDTNLKETQYF
17	TRBV28	TRBJ1-2	TRBD1	-	TGTGCCAGCAGTTTAATTTTGTCGGACAGGGTGAACTATGGCTACACCTTC	CASSLILSDRVNYGYTF
14	TRBV9	TRBJ1-1	-	-	TGTGCCAGCAGCATCGGACGGGGGAACACTGAAGCTTTCTTT	CASSIGRGNTEAFF
16	TRBV7-9	TRBJ1-2	TRBD1	-	TGTGCCAGCAGCTGGGGACAGGGGTTAAGATCTCCTCAGGACACCTTC	CASSWGQGLRSPQDTF
15	TRBV6-6	TRBJ1-1	TRBD1	-	TGTGCCAGCAGCCCCCTCGACAGGGTAAACACTGAAGCTTTCTTT	CASSPLDRVNTEAFF
13	TRBV10-3	TRBJ1-2	-	once	TGTGCCATCAGTGCGGACAGCGTCTATGGCTACACCTTC	CAISADSVYGYTF
15	TRBV28	TRBJ1-2	-	-	TGTGCCAGCAGCGCCCTGGGGAGGGTTGGCTATGGCTACACCTTC	CASSALGRVGYGYTF
14	TRBV29-1	TRBJ2-5	-	-	TGCAGCGTCTCCGAGACAGGCCTCCAAGAGACCCAGTACTTC	CSVSETGLQETQYF
15	TRBV4-1	TRBJ2-7	TRBD2	-	TGCGCCAGCAGCCAAGATAGGCGGGGGGGCGCCGAGCAGTACTTC	CASSQDRRGGAEQYF
16	TRBV9	TRBJ2-7	-	few	TGTGCCAGCAGCGTAGATACGGGAGCCCCCTCCTACGAGCAGTACTTC	CASSVDTGAPSYEQYF